This T cell receptor (beta chain) was identified during a study of graft-versus-host responses after intestinal transplantation. The authors plated about 200,000 CFSE-labeled responder cells with about 200,000 irradiated, violet-dye-labeled stimulator cells. This clone occurred once. V was pared by 5 bases and J by 3 bases, with 6 bases of the junction left unmatched. Germline assignment: CDR1 MNHEY and CDR2 SMNVEV (reference sequence). The length of the CDR3 is 14 residues. Sequencing used immunoSEQ multiplex PCR; TCRdb keeps in-frame clones, though not all of them. The sample records over 8,500 clones, around a quarter being singletons.

This chain uses TRBV27 with TRBJ1-1, with TRBD1 identical over 7 bases. This TCR was recovered from a human patient who was an organ donor for intestinal transplantation. Sequences were derived from alloreactive CD8+ T cells from a mixed lymphocyte reaction culture, sampled before transplantation. Subset defined: CFSE-low proliferating T cells sorted from approximately 6-day pre-transplant mixed lymphocyte reaction (GvH or HvG direction). Written as DNA, the CDR3 is TGTGCCAGCAGTCACAGGGGTGGGTACACTGAAGCTTTCTTT. Its translation is CASSHRGGYTEAFF.